These 31 T cell receptor beta chains share one sample of origin, sequenced in a study of T cells in Graves' hyperthyroidism and ophthalmopathy. The TCR beta CDR3 regions underwent amplification using RNA transcripts as the source. The HTBI primer set served for first-round RT-PCR of the TCR CDR3. TCRdb re-called the multiplex PCR reads through MiXCR, storing one row per CDR3 protein. The sample has about 760,000 distinct CDR3 sequences; under 45% are singletons. Sequencing input: blood. The receptors were gathered from a woman between 40 and 50 years old with Graves' hyperthyroidism.

The rearrangement joins TRBV5-4 to TRBJ1-3; 7 positions match TRBD1. The CDR3 loop spans 17 amino acids. Germline CDR1 reads SGHNT; CDR2 reads YYREEE (reference sequence). V was clipped by 4 bases and J by 3 bases; unmatched bases: 13. The CDR3 region is CASSGTGQRILGNTIYF. CDR3 coding DNA: TGTGCCAGCAGCGGCACGGGACAGCGGATTCTTGGAAACACCATATATTTT.

This clonotype turned up a few times. The V call is TRBV7-2, the J call TRBJ1-2; a possible D gene is TRBD1 (6 bases). The germline V gene encodes CDR1 SGHTA and CDR2 FQGNSA. Trimming cost V 4 bases and J 9 bases, with 24 bases left between them. The CDR3 spans 16 residues. The CDR3 DNA follows: TGTGCCAGCAGCTCTCACGGGGGGGCGGGTCTTCCTCGCTACACCTTC. Encoded protein: CASSSHGGAGLPRYTF.

J is TRBJ1-4 and V is TRBV15; the match to TRBD1 covers 8 bases. V was pared by 3 bases and J by 5 bases, with 8 bases of the junction left unmatched. This CDR3 comprises 16 residues. Germline V lookup: CDR1 LNHNV, CDR2 YYDKDF (reference sequence). The CDR3 loop is CATSRGGQGRNEKLFF. The CDR3 coding sequence is TGTGCCACCAGCAGGGGCGGACAGGGCCGGAATGAAAAACTGTTTTTT. Looking up the rest from reference TRBV15 and TRBJ1-4 gives the full variable domain: DAMVIQNPRYQVTQFGKPVTLSCSQTLNHNVMYWYQQKSSQAPKLLFHYYDKDFNNEADTPDNFQSRRPNTSFCFLDIRSPGLGDTAMYLCATSRGGQGRNEKLFFGSGTQLSVL.

The chain carries TRBV28 and TRBJ2-7, with D maybe TRBD1 (6 bases). This CDR3 is 15 amino acids long. V was trimmed by 7 bases and J by 1 base, leaving 17 bases between them. From germline, CDR1 is MDHEN and CDR2 SYDVKM. CDR3 bases: TGTGCCAGCACCCTAACAGGGCTTTATTCCTACGAGCAGTACTTC. Translation: CASTLTGLYSYEQYF.

In its sample, this clonotype was seen many times. This chain joins TRBV7-2 and TRBJ2-7; D not certain. CDR1 and CDR2 from the germline V gene are SGHTA and FQGNSA. The CDR3 is 14 amino acids. The V and J ends lost 3 bases and 3 bases respectively, with 12 bases between them. As DNA, the CDR3 is TGTGCCAGCAGCTTCCTTCATTCCTTCTACGAGCAGTACTTC. It codes for CASSFLHSFYEQYF. Supplemented by reference TRBV7-2 and TRBJ2-7, the full variable domain reads GAGVSQSPSNKVTEKGKDVELRCDPISGHTALYWYRQSLGQGLEFLIYFQGNSAPDKSGLPSDRFSAERTGGSVSTLTIQRTQQEDSAVYLCASSFLHSFYEQYFGPGTRLTVT.

The sample holds many counts of this clonotype. This chain links TRBV4-3 with TRBJ1-1; D remains ambiguous. Germline V CDR1 and CDR2: LGHNA, YSLEER. The V gene lost 0 bases and the J gene lost 7 bases, with 12 bases spanning the gap. CDR3 length equals 14 residues. The CDR3 nucleotides read TGCGCCAGCAGCCAAGAAAAGGTCTGGGGTGAAGCTTTCTTT. Protein product: CASSQEKVWGEAFF.

This clonotype was observed at least ten times. V usage is TRBV10-3 and J usage is TRBJ1-4; D is unclear. The CDR3 sequence is 12 residues long. Germline V gene data show CDR1 as ENHRY and CDR2 as SYGVKD. V was cut by 8 bases and J by 6 bases, with 10 bases left in between. As DNA, the CDR3 is TGTGCCATCGGCGAGAGGGATGAAAAACTGTTTTTT. The encoded protein is CAIGERDEKLFF.

V is TRBV28 and J is TRBJ2-5, with 10 bases matching TRBD1. V trimming: 2 bases; J trimming: 3 bases; junction bases outside the gene matches: 6. The CDR3 is 16 amino acids. Germline V lookup: CDR1 MDHEN, CDR2 SYDVKM. CDR3 in DNA: TGTGCCAGCAGTTTACAGTACGGGACAGGGGAAGAGACCCAGTACTTC. Its translation is CASSLQYGTGEETQYF.

This clonotype was seen a few times. The chain couples TRBV7-9 to TRBJ1-5, with TRBD1 matching 7 bases. J lost 2 bases, V lost 3 bases, and 13 bases had no gene match. This CDR3 spans 18 amino acids. Germline values: CDR1 SEHNR, CDR2 FQNEAQ (reference sequence). The CDR3 coding sequence is TGTGCCAGCAGCTTCTGGCAGGGGGGTTTATTGGGCAATCAGCCCCAGCATTTT. Translated, it gives CASSFWQGGLLGNQPQHF.

About this clonotype: Since a much larger clone is just one base distant, this may be a read error. The chain combines TRBV29-1 with TRBJ2-2, with 10 bases identical to TRBD1. The CDR3 loop spans 17 amino acids. Losses at the gene ends were 3 bases for V and 4 bases for J; bases not matched to a gene: 11. The germline CDR1 and CDR2 sequences are SQVTM and ANQGSEA. The CDR3 nucleotides read TGCAGCGTTGATTGTGTGACAGGGGGCTGGAGCACCGGGGAGCTGTTTTTT. Its translation: CSVDCVTGGWSTGELFF.

This clonotype came up a few times. The chain employs TRBV20-1 and TRBJ2-5, with D hard to call. V shed 1 base and J shed 4 bases, with 16 bases lying between them. Germline-derived CDR1 and CDR2 are DFQATT and SNEGSKA (reference sequence). This CDR3 comprises 15 residues. CDR3 nucleotides: TGCAGTGCTAGAGTGGGCTCCTACGGTTCAGAGACCCAGTACTTC. It specifies CSARVGSYGSETQYF.

This clonotype was seen many times. The chain combines TRBV2 with TRBJ1-6; 7 bases match TRBD1. CDR3 size: 17 residues. From germline, CDR1 is SNHLY and CDR2 FYNNEI. V shed 5 bases and J 7 bases; nucleotides not matched to a gene: 14. Here the CDR3 reads CASSFQRDRRLNSPLHF. CDR3 DNA: TGTGCCAGCAGTTTCCAACGGGACAGACGGCTAAATTCACCCCTCCACTTT.

This sequence joins TRBV25-1 and TRBJ1-2; D remains ambiguous. The V gene's germline CDR1 is MGHDK and CDR2 SYGVNS. V gave up 4 bases and J gave up 3 bases, with 6 bases separating them. This CDR3 contains 12 residues. The CDR3 protein is CASSGSYYGYTF. CDR3 nucleotide sequence: TGTGCCAGCAGTGGGTCTTACTATGGCTACACCTTC.

This clonotype was detected ten times or more. The chain combines TRBV25-1 with TRBJ1-2; maybe TRBD1 (6 bases). The CDR3 extends over 13 amino acids. Trimming shortened V by 4 bases and J by 8 bases, and 14 bases separated the two germline ends. The V gene's germline CDR1 is MGHDK and CDR2 SYGVNS. CDR3 in amino acids: CASSVPGEGGYTF. The CDR3 DNA is TGTGCCAGCAGTGTTCCAGGGGAGGGGGGCTACACCTTC.

Many counts were recorded for this clonotype. The genes are TRBV20-1 and TRBJ2-7; D ambiguous. Trimming removed 3 bases at V and 0 bases at J, with 6 bases between. Germline V gives CDR1 DFQATT, CDR2 SNEGSKA (reference sequence). This CDR3 is 12 amino acids long. This CDR3 is CSASSFSYEQYF. CDR3 in DNA: TGCAGTGCTAGTAGCTTCTCCTACGAGCAGTACTTC.

This clonotype was counted many times. The chain employs TRBV7-2 and TRBJ1-2; the D gene is possibly TRBD1 (6 bases). V was clipped by 5 bases and J by 5 bases, with 9 bases between them. There are 12 residues in the CDR3. Per the germline V gene, CDR1 is SGHTA and CDR2 is FQGNSA. In DNA, the CDR3 is TGTGCCAGCAGCGTGCAGGGGTATGGCTACACCTTC. Translating gives CASSVQGYGYTF.

This chain joins TRBV29-1 and TRBJ1-1, with no clear D. Trimming left V 7 bases short and J 2 bases short, with 17 bases between. The germline CDR1 and CDR2 sequences are SQVTM and ANQGSEA. CDR3 length equals 14 residues. CDR3 DNA: TGCAGCGCCCGTCGGGGAGGCGGAAACACTGAAGCTTTCTTT. Its translation is CSARRGGGNTEAFF.

This clonotype was seen repeatedly, ten times or more. One end of the junction fails to match germline, which may point to a read error. The gene calls are TRBV6-6 and TRBJ2-7; no reliable D call. CDR1 is MNHNY and CDR2 is SVGAGI in the germline V gene (reference sequence). CDR3 length equals 14 residues. As DNA, the CDR3 is TGTGCCACTTCGGCCTACGATTCCCCCTACGGGCAGTACTTC. This sequence encodes CATSAYDSPYGQYF.

The CDR3 protein is CASSPVLGGDYGYTF. CDR3 DNA: TGCGCCAGCAGCCCCGTGTTAGGGGGAGACTATGGCTACACCTTC. The J gene is TRBJ1-2, the V gene TRBV4-3; a possible D gene is TRBD1 (6 bases). The CDR3 has 15 amino acids. From germline, CDR1 is LGHNA and CDR2 YSLEER. V lost 4 bases to trimming and J lost 3 bases, with 15 bases between them.

The chain has TRBV6-6 and TRBJ2-2; tentative D call: TRBD2 (7 bases). The germline V and J ends were trimmed by 7 bases and 4 bases, with 22 bases remaining between them. Germline CDR1 reads MNHNY; CDR2 reads SVGAGI (reference sequence). The CDR3 spans 17 residues. CDR3 region: CASTRPPGGDSTGELFF. Here the CDR3 DNA reads TGTGCCAGCACCAGGCCCCCGGGGGGCGATAGCACCGGGGAGCTGTTTTTT.

The V call is TRBV5-6, the J call TRBJ2-5; the match to TRBD2 covers 8 bases. CDR3 length equals 14 residues. Germline V CDR1 and CDR2: SGHDT, YYEEEE. V trimming: 7 bases; J trimming: 4 bases; junction bases outside the gene matches: 9. The CDR3 here is CASGFGGAGETQYF. The CDR3 bases are TGTGCCAGCGGGTTCGGGGGGGCAGGAGAGACCCAGTACTTC.

J is TRBJ1-1 and V is TRBV29-1; D may be TRBD1 (6 bases). The CDR3 runs 10 residues. Germline loops: CDR1 SQVTM, CDR2 ANQGSEA. V dropped 7 bases and J dropped 5 bases, with 8 bases sitting between them. As DNA, the CDR3 is TGCAGCGGCAGGGGAACTGAAGCTTTCTTT. Encoded protein: CSGRGTEAFF.

The chain couples TRBV6-2 or TRBV6-3 to TRBJ1-4; tentatively, D is TRBD1 (6 bases). Germline V gene data show CDR1 as MNHEY and CDR2 as SVGEGT. Trimming left V 4 bases short and J 3 bases short, with 12 bases between. This CDR3 spans 15 amino acids. Here the CDR3 DNA reads TGTGCCAGCAGTTTATGGCAGGGGTCTAATGAAAAACTGTTTTTT. Translated: CASSLWQGSNEKLFF.

The J gene is TRBJ2-5, the V gene TRBV20-1; 11 bases map to TRBD2. V shed 2 bases, J shed 4 bases, and the junction held 3 bases outside the gene matches. The CDR3 runs to 14 residues. Germline CDR1 and CDR2: DFQATT and SNEGSKA (reference sequence). CDR3 region: CSARSLAGGETQYF. The CDR3 DNA is TGCAGTGCTAGAAGCCTAGCGGGAGGAGAGACCCAGTACTTC.

This clonotype has a count of ten or more. The chain uses TRBV7-9 and TRBJ1-1; D possibly corresponds to TRBD1 (5 bases). This CDR3 region has 13 residues. Germline V gene lookup returns CDR1 SEHNR and CDR2 FQNEAQ (reference sequence). V lost 5 bases, J lost 4 bases, and 11 bases lay in between. This CDR3 is CASSQGKVTEAFF. The CDR3 region has the DNA TGTGCCAGCAGCCAGGGTAAGGTCACTGAAGCTTTCTTT. Full variable domain (rest looked up from reference TRBV7-9 and TRBJ1-1): DTGVSQNPRHKITKRGQNVTFRCDPISEHNRLYWYRQTLGQGPEFLTYFQNEAQLEKSRLLSDRFSAERPKGSFSTLEIQRTEQGDSAMYLCASSQGKVTEAFFGQGTRLTVV.

In the case of this clonotype: Possible read error: a much larger clone is one base away. The V call is TRBV4-2, the J call TRBJ1-4, with D possibly TRBD1 on 6 matching bases. The CDR3 consists of 13 residues. V was cut by 4 bases and J by 6 bases, with 9 bases left in between. Germline V gene sequence: CDR1 LGHNA, CDR2 YNFKEQ. CDR3: CASSPRTDEKLFF. For the CDR3, the DNA is TGTGCCAGCAGCCCACGGACAGATGAAAAACTGTTTTTT.

This clonotype has just a few counts. CDR3 in amino acids: CATRAGSNQPQHF. The CDR3, as DNA: TGTGCCACCAGAGCCGGCAGCAATCAGCCCCAGCATTTT. V is TRBV2 and J is TRBJ1-5; D call uncertain. The CDR3 consists of 13 residues. With 10 bases removed from V and 1 base from J, the gap between germline ends came to 11 bases. CDR1 and CDR2 from the germline V gene are SNHLY and FYNNEI.

This clonotype was counted many times. This chain joins TRBV20-1 and TRBJ2-7; D ambiguous. The CDR3 is 12 residues long. V dropped 0 bases and J dropped 5 bases, with 8 bases sitting between them. Germline lookup yields CDR1 DFQATT and CDR2 SNEGSKA (reference sequence). The DNA for the CDR3 is TGCAGTGCTAGAGATCTGGGCCACGAGCAGTACTTC. Its translation: CSARDLGHEQYF.

The chain carries TRBV10-1 and TRBJ2-3; weak D call: TRBD2 (6 bases). Trimming took off 3 bases at V and 1 base at J, with 14 bases between the two ends. This CDR3 spans 16 amino acids. Per the germline V gene, CDR1 is WNHNN and CDR2 is SYGVQD (reference sequence). In nucleotides, the CDR3 is TGCGCCAGCAGTGATTCCTCGGGGGAGGGCACAGATACGCAGTATTTT. It codes for CASSDSSGEGTDTQYF.

This clonotype was recorded at least ten times. The J gene is TRBJ2-7, the V gene TRBV10-3, with D possibly TRBD1 on 5 matching bases. The germline CDR1 and CDR2 sequences are ENHRY and SYGVKD. The length of the CDR3 is 13 residues. V lost 6 bases and J lost 6, with 15 bases in between. CDR3 amino acids: CAIRGRAGAEQYF. The DNA for the CDR3 is TGTGCCATCAGGGGCAGGGCAGGTGCCGAGCAGTACTTC.

V is TRBV7-9 and J is TRBJ1-1, with 7 nucleotides matching TRBD1. Germline V gene sequence: CDR1 SEHNR, CDR2 FQNEAQ (reference sequence). CDR3 length equals 14 residues. Unmatched junction bases numbered 2, after V lost 1 base and J lost 3 bases. CDR3 DNA sequence: TGTGCCAGCAGCTTAGAGGGGGCCTACACTGAAGCTTTCTTT. Translation gives CASSLEGAYTEAFF.